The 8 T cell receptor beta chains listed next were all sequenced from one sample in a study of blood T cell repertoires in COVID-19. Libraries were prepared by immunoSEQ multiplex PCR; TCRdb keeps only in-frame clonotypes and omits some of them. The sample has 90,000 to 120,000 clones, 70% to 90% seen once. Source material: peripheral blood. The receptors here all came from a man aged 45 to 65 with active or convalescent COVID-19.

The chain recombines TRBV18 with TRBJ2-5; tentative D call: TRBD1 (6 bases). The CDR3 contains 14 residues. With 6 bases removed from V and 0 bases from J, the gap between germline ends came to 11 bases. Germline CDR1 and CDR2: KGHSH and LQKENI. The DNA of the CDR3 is TGTGCCAGCTCCCTCAACAGGGACCAAGAGACCCAGTACTTC. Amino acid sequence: CASSLNRDQETQYF.

The CDR3 DNA is TGTGCCAGCAGACCGACCGGGACTAGGACCCCTCATGAGCAGTTCTTC. Protein product: CASRPTGTRTPHEQFF. The chain couples TRBV7-2 to TRBJ2-1, with 8 bases matching TRBD2. In germline, CDR1 is SGHTA, CDR2 FQGNSA. The length of the CDR3 is 16 residues. With 6 bases clipped from V and 8 bases from J, the junction kept 15 bases outside the gene matches.

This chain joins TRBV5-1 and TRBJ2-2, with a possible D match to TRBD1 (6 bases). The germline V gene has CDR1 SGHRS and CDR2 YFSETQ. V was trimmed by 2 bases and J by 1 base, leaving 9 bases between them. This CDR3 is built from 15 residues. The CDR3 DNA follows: TGCGCCAGCAGCTTACCGGGACAGAACACCGGGGAGCTGTTTTTT. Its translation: CASSLPGQNTGELFF.

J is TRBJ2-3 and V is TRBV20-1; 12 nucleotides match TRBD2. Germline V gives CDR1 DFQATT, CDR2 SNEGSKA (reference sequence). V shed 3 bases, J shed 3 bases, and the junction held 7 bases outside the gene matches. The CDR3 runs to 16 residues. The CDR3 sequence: CSASGTSGFITDTQYF. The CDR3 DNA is TGCAGTGCTAGTGGGACTAGCGGGTTTATAACAGATACGCAGTATTTT.

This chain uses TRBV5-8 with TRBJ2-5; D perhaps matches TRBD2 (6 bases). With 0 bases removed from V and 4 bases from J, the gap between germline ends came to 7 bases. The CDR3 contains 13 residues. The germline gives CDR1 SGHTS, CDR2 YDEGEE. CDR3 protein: CASSLVGGETQYF. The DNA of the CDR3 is TGTGCCAGCAGCTTGGTGGGAGGAGAGACCCAGTACTTC.

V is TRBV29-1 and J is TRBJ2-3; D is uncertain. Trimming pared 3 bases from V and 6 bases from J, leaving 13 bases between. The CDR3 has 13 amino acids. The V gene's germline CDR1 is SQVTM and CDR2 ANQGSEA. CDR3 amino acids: CSVDSNGPDTQYF. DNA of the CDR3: TGCAGCGTTGATTCCAATGGGCCCGATACGCAGTATTTT.

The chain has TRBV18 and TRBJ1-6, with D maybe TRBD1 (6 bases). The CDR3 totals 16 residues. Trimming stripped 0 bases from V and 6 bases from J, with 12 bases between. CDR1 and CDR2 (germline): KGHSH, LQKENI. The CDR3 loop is CASSPPRSGVNSPLHF. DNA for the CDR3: TGTGCCAGCTCACCACCTCGGTCAGGGGTTAATTCACCCCTCCACTTT.

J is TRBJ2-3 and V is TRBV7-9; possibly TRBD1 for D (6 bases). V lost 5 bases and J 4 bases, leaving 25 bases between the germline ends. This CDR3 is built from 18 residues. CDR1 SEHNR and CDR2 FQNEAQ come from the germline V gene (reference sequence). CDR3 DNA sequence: TGTGCCAGCAGCCCTAAGGAAGGAAGACAGGAGTCCTCAGATACGCAGTATTTT. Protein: CASSPKEGRQESSDTQYF.